Each of the 3 T cell receptor beta chains below was sequenced from the same sample in a study of CXCR3-negative and CXCR3-positive naive CD8 T cells. Study-wide points: For CXCR3-positive naive cells, TRB CDR3s were more hydrophobic than those of CXCR3-negative naive cells.

Their target antigens are unknown. The method, 5' RACE with UMI labels, was used to prepare the TRB cDNA libraries. Using the 5' RACE reads, TCRdb records one entry per CDR3 protein without DNA. Its table records some 53,000 distinct CDR3 sequences. The sequenced sample consisted of naive CXCR3+ CD8+ T cells from blood. Noted subset: CD45RO-CCR7+CD27+CD95- naive CD8+ T cells expressing CXCR3 (TNR3+). All receptors come from a human donor in good health. Some clones in this sample may be carry-over from other donors' samples.

This chain connects TRBV7-2 to TRBJ2-1; TCRdb's assignment of TRBD1 cannot be checked, as there is no DNA. This CDR3 has 16 amino acids. Germline-derived CDR1 and CDR2 are SGHTA and FQGNSA. CDR3 sequence reads: CASSLVGRGMVNEQFF.

V is TRBV28 and J is TRBJ2-7. This CDR3 contains 15 residues. Germline V gives CDR1 MDHEN, CDR2 SYDVKM. The CDR3 spells CASSDLVESTYEQYF. The complete variable domain, with remaining parts taken from reference TRBV28 and TRBJ2-7, reads DVKVTQSSRYLVKRTGEKVFLECVQDMDHENMFWYRQDPGLGLRLIYFSYDVKMKEKGDIPEGYSVSREKKERFSLILESASTNQTSMYLCASSDLVESTYEQYFGPGTRLTVT.

The chain carries TRBV28 and TRBJ2-1; TCRdb reports TRBD2, a call that lacks DNA to check it against. Per germline, CDR1 MDHEN and CDR2 SYDVKM. CDR3 size: 16 residues. The CDR3 sequence: CASSPRLAGGLGEQFF.